The 14 T cell receptor beta chains below were found in one sample sequenced in a study of identical twins. MiXCR was run by TCRdb on the 5' RACE reads, yielding one entry per CDR3 protein. The sample has around 680,000 distinct CDR3 sequences; under 9% are singletons. The sample also formed part of further work on yellow fever vaccine responses in identical twins.

Material: PBMCs. These receptors were taken from a woman in her late teens or twenties in good health.

The chain is built from TRBV9 and TRBJ2-2; TRBD2 matches at 7 bases. The CDR3 has 16 residues. The germline gives CDR1 SGDLS, CDR2 YYNGEE. Unmatched junction bases numbered 4, after V lost 0 bases and J lost 2 bases. Here the CDR3 reads CASSVGGGENTGELFF. The CDR3 DNA follows: TGTGCCAGCAGCGTAGGGGGGGGTGAAAACACCGGGGAGCTGTTTTTT.

This clonotype was recorded a few times. The chain links TRBV20-1 to TRBJ2-7, with D possibly matching TRBD2 (5 bases). This CDR3 is 16 amino acids long. Looked up from germline, CDR1 is DFQATT and CDR2 is SNEGSKA (reference sequence). V lost 7 bases and J lost 2, with 24 bases in between. The CDR3 nucleotides are TGCAGTGTCACGCCCGTGGACTCATTAAACCCCTACGAGCAGTACTTC. Translated: CSVTPVDSLNPYEQYF.

This sequence joins TRBV2 and TRBJ1-6, with D possibly matching TRBD1 (5 bases). Trimming cost V 3 bases and J 0 bases, with 18 bases left between them. The CDR3 extends over 19 amino acids. Germline CDR1 is SNHLY and CDR2 is FYNNEI. The CDR3 here is CASSDRDSLRSSYNSPLHF. The CDR3, as DNA: TGTGCCAGCAGTGATCGCGACAGCCTTAGGAGCTCCTATAATTCACCCCTCCACTTT.

The sample holds a few counts of this clonotype. The chain joins TRBV2 to TRBJ2-1, with D perhaps given as TRBD1 or TRBD2 (5 bases each). Trimming removed 4 bases at V and 10 bases at J, with 14 bases between. This CDR3 spans 13 amino acids. CDR1 is SNHLY and CDR2 is FYNNEI in the germline V gene. CDR3 bases: TGTGCCAGCAGTGGGGACCCTCGAGGGGAGCAGTTCTTC. Its translation is CASSGDPRGEQFF.

The genes are TRBV7-9 and TRBJ2-1; D remains unclear. Looked up from germline, CDR1 is SEHNR and CDR2 is FQNEAQ (reference sequence). Trimming took off 2 bases at V and 5 bases at J, with 7 bases between the two ends. This CDR3 contains 13 residues. The CDR3 DNA sequence: TGTGCCAGCAGCTTATTTCAGGACAATGAGCAGTTCTTC. This sequence encodes CASSLFQDNEQFF.

This clonotype has a count of ten or more. V and J are TRBV5-1 and TRBJ2-1; tentative D call: TRBD2 (6 bases). Germline V gene lookup returns CDR1 SGHRS and CDR2 YFSETQ. The CDR3 spans 14 residues. V was pared by 4 bases and J by 6 bases, with 14 bases between. As DNA, the CDR3 is TGCGCCAGCAGCATGAACCGGGACTCCAATGAGCAGTTCTTC. Residues: CASSMNRDSNEQFF.

With regard to this clonotype: It may be a read error: a sequence one base away is much more abundant. J is TRBJ2-1 and V is TRBV3-1; 7 bases are shared with TRBD2. The germline V gene has CDR1 LGHDT and CDR2 YNNKEL (reference sequence). Trimming cost V 3 bases and J 4 bases; bases outside gene matches: 3. The CDR3 contains 14 residues. The CDR3 DNA follows: TGTGCCAGCAGCCATGGGCGGGGGTACAATGAGCAGTTCTTC. This codes for CASSHGRGYNEQFF.

In this sample, this clonotype turned up many times. The chain recombines TRBV12-3 or TRBV12-4 with TRBJ2-3; 10 bases fit TRBD2. V lost 10 bases, J lost 7 bases, and 11 bases stayed unmatched. The CDR3 spans 14 residues. The CDR3 nucleotides read TGTGCCACTCGGACTAGCGGACGCACGTATACGCAGTATTTT. It is translated as CATRTSGRTYTQYF.

This clonotype was found many times. The CDR3 here is CASSKERRLYEQYF. CDR3 coding DNA: TGTGCCAGCAGCAAAGAGCGGAGACTCTACGAGCAGTACTTC. The V call is TRBV21-1, the J call TRBJ2-7. TRBV21-1 is reported as a pseudogene. This CDR3 is built from 14 residues.

This clonotype was detected many times. The chain couples TRBV20-1 to TRBJ2-1; possibly TRBD2 for D (6 bases). With 3 bases removed from V and 8 bases from J, the gap between germline ends came to 17 bases. The CDR3 consists of 14 residues. CDR1 is DFQATT and CDR2 is SNEGSKA in the germline V gene (reference sequence). CDR3: CSARRDLARDEQFF. The CDR3 DNA sequence: TGCAGTGCTAGGCGGGACCTAGCAAGGGATGAGCAGTTCTTC.

The chain has TRBV6-1 and TRBJ2-2; 7 bases map to TRBD1. Per germline, CDR1 MNHNS and CDR2 SASEGT. J gave up 1 base and V 6 bases, and 5 bases lay outside the gene matches. CDR3 size: 15 residues. The DNA of the CDR3 is TGTGCCAGCAGCCGACAGGGAGTGAACACCGGGGAGCTGTTTTTT. It is translated as CASSRQGVNTGELFF.

V gene TRBV9 combines with J gene TRBJ2-4; D unresolved. This CDR3 has 15 amino acids. V was trimmed by 5 bases and J by 2 bases, leaving 14 bases between them. Germline V gene data show CDR1 as SGDLS and CDR2 as YYNGEE. The CDR3 DNA is TGTGCCAGCAGTCAGTGGCCCCTGTCCAAAAACATTCAGTACTTC. This encodes CASSQWPLSKNIQYF. The full variable domain, rest sourced from reference TRBV9 and TRBJ2-4, is DSGVTQTPKHLITATGQRVTLRCSPRSGDLSVYWYQQSLDQGLQFLIQYYNGEERAKGNILERFSAQQFPDLHSELNLSSLELGDSALYFCASSQWPLSKNIQYFGAGTRLSVL.

This clonotype was seen at least ten times. The chain carries TRBV7-2 and TRBJ1-2; 7 bases agree with TRBD1. The germline gives CDR1 SGHTA, CDR2 FQGNSA. The CDR3 is made up of 14 amino acids. Trimming removed 4 bases from V and 6 bases from J; junction bases left unmatched: 8. The CDR3 is CASSSRTGDNGYTF. The CDR3 nucleotides read TGTGCCAGCAGCTCCCGCACAGGGGATAATGGCTACACCTTC. The full variable domain, in which reference TRBV7-2 and TRBJ1-2 provide the parts outside the CDR3, is GAGVSQSPSNKVTEKGKDVELRCDPISGHTALYWYRQSLGQGLEFLIYFQGNSAPDKSGLPSDRFSAERTGGSVSTLTIQRTQQEDSAVYLCASSSRTGDNGYTFGSGTRLTVV.

This clonotype was counted a few times. This rearrangement joins TRBV12-3 or TRBV12-4 to TRBJ2-3, with 9 bases matching TRBD2. The CDR3 has 19 residues. V shed 6 bases and J 0 bases; nucleotides not matched to a gene: 16. CDR3 nucleotides: TGTGCCAGCAGCATCATGGGTCTAGCGGGAAGGTGGAGCACAGATACGCAGTATTTT. This sequence encodes CASSIMGLAGRWSTDTQYF.